Listed below are T cell receptor beta chains from one sample, sequenced in a study of cytomegalovirus exposure and HLA in healthy donors. TCRdb keeps only in-frame clones here, not all; method: immunoSEQ multiplex PCR. The sample includes about 88,000 clones. The sequencing input was PBMCs. These receptor sequences come from a girl between 5 and 17 years old in good health and CMV-seropositive. Each CDR3 is given with its conserved first and last residue. D genes are given only for firm matches.

v_gene	len	j_gene	d_gene	CDR3nt	CDR3aa
TRBV19	17	TRBJ2-2	-	TGTGCCAGTAGTAACCCGGCGGGGCGGTACAACACCGGGGAGCTGTTTTTT	CASSNPAGRYNTGELFF
TRBV4-3	18	TRBJ2-1	-	TGCGCCAGCAGCCAAGATTGGGAGCGGGTTTCCTCCGACAATGAGCAGTTCTTC	CASSQDWERVSSDNEQFF
TRBV7-2	14	TRBJ1-1	-	TGTGCCAGCAGCTTAGGAGGGGGGGTCTCTGAAGCTTTCTTT	CASSLGGGVSEAFF
TRBV28	14	TRBJ1-5	-	TGTGCCAGCAGCTCGGACAGATTCAATCAGCCCCAGCATTTT	CASSSDRFNQPQHF
TRBV27	15	TRBJ2-2	TRBD2	TGTGCCAGCAGAGGAGGGACTAGTATGACCGGGGAGCTGTTTTTT	CASRGGTSMTGELFF
TRBV9	15	TRBJ2-3	TRBD2	TGTGCCAGCAGCGCGGGGCGGGGGAGCACAGATACGCAGTATTTT	CASSAGRGSTDTQYF
TRBV4-1	14	TRBJ2-2	-	TGCGCCAGCAAGGTAGCGATGAACACCGGGGAGCTGTTTTTT	CASKVAMNTGELFF
TRBV5-1	14	TRBJ2-1	TRBD1	TGCGCCAGCAGCTCGGACAGGGAGACTCGTGAGCAGTTCTTC	CASSSDRETREQFF
TRBV5-4	18	TRBJ2-3	TRBD2	TGTGCCAGCAGCTTGGAGCCTAGCGGGGGCGGCTTAAAATATACGCAGTATTTT	CASSLEPSGGGLKYTQYF
TRBV4-3	16	TRBJ2-2	TRBD2	TGCGCCAGCAGCCAAGATGGGGGGGGAATCACCGGGGAGCTGTTTTTT	CASSQDGGGITGELFF
TRBV4-3	15	TRBJ1-1	-	TGCGCCAGCAGCCAAGATCACAGGGAGAACACTGAAGCTTTCTTT	CASSQDHRENTEAFF
TRBV28	17	TRBJ2-2	TRBD2	TGTGCCAGCAGTTCCCCCACTAGCGGGGGGGCTGGCGGGGAGCTGTTTTTT	CASSSPTSGGAGGELFF
TRBV19	15	TRBJ2-2	-	TGTGCCAGTAGTATGGAGGAGGGGCCTACCGGGGAGCTGTTTTTT	CASSMEEGPTGELFF
TRBV19	13	TRBJ2-5	-	TGTGCCACAAGAGGGGAGGCTGAAGGCACCCAGTACTTC	CATRGEAEGTQYF
TRBV2	14	TRBJ1-5	TRBD1	TGTGCCAGCAGTGGGGGACAGGGGGATCAGCCCCAGCATTTT	CASSGGQGDQPQHF
TRBV19	13	TRBJ1-2	-	TGTGCCAGTACTCCTGGGACATATTATGGCTACACCTTC	CASTPGTYYGYTF
TRBV5-1	19	TRBJ2-5	TRBD2	TGCGCCAGCAGCGCGACAAAACCGGGACTAGCGGGGATACAAGAGACCCAGTACTTC	CASSATKPGLAGIQETQYF
TRBV9	13	TRBJ1-1	TRBD1	TGTGCCAGCTCTCCAGGGGGCGACACTGAAGCTTTCTTT	CASSPGGDTEAFF
TRBV2	13	TRBJ2-1	-	TGTGCCAGCAGTGGATACAGGGCCAATGAGCAGTTCTTC	CASSGYRANEQFF
TRBV18	15	TRBJ1-5	TRBD1	TGTGCCAGCTCAACCGGACAGGGCGGCGATCAGCCCCAGCATTTT	CASSTGQGGDQPQHF
TRBV9	17	TRBJ1-3	TRBD1	TGTGCCAGCAGCTCCTGGACAGGGTGGAGCTCTGGAAACACCATATATTTT	CASSSWTGWSSGNTIYF
TRBV5-1	14	TRBJ2-3	-	TGCGCCAGCAGCCCGACTCCCGGGGCAGATACGCAGTATTTT	CASSPTPGADTQYF
TRBV4-3	15	TRBJ1-5	-	TGCGCCAGCAGCCTTATGCGGGGGAGCAATCAGCCCCAGCATTTT	CASSLMRGSNQPQHF
TRBV25-1	14	TRBJ1-4	-	TGTGCCAGCAGTGACCCTAGCACAGATGAAAAACTGTTTTTT	CASSDPSTDEKLFF
TRBV5-1	14	TRBJ1-3	-	TGCGCCAGCAGCGTGGACAGCTCTGGAAACACCATATATTTT	CASSVDSSGNTIYF
TRBV5-1	13	TRBJ1-1	-	TGCGCCAGCAGCTTAACTTTGAGCACTGAAGCTTTCTTT	CASSLTLSTEAFF
TRBV6-1	15	TRBJ2-3	-	TGTGCCAGCAGTGGTCAGGGGGGAGGCGGAGATACGCAGTATTTT	CASSGQGGGGDTQYF
TRBV11-2	11	TRBJ1-1	-	TGTGCCAGCAGCTCCGCCCTAGAAGCTTTCTTT	CASSSALEAFF
TRBV30	14	TRBJ1-6	TRBD1	TGTGCCTGGAGTTTGCAGGGGGTTTTATCACCCCTCCACTTT	CAWSLQGVLSPLHF
TRBV29-1	16	TRBJ1-1	TRBD1	TGCAGCGTTGAGGGGACAGGGGGTTTCATGAACACTGAAGCTTTCTTT	CSVEGTGGFMNTEAFF
TRBV28	12	TRBJ1-1	TRBD1	TGTGCCAGTCACACAGGGGCCACTGAAGCTTTCTTT	CASHTGATEAFF
TRBV29-1	13	TRBJ2-7	TRBD1	TGCAGCGTTGAGGGACAGTACTCCTACGAGCAGTACTTC	CSVEGQYSYEQYF
TRBV30	19	TRBJ1-6	TRBD1	TGTGCCTGGAGTGTCCTCGGGACGACAGGGGGAAGAACCAATTCACCCCTCCACTTT	CAWSVLGTTGGRTNSPLHF
TRBV15	13	TRBJ2-7	TRBD1	TGTGCCACCAGCAGGGACAGGTTTTACGAGCAGTACTTC	CATSRDRFYEQYF
TRBV7-2	15	TRBJ1-6	-	TGTGCCAGCAGCTTAACGGGGATCTATAATTCACCCCTCCACTTT	CASSLTGIYNSPLHF
TRBV27	15	TRBJ2-2	-	TGTGCCAGCAGTTTATTACGCGGTTCCACCGGGGAGCTGTTTTTT	CASSLLRGSTGELFF
TRBV5-1	13	TRBJ2-5	-	TGCGCCAGCAGCTCCGGAGGATGGGAGACCCAGTACTTC	CASSSGGWETQYF
TRBV29-1	16	TRBJ1-4	TRBD1	TGCAGCGTTTCGGGCCTGCAGACAGGGGACAATGAAAAACTGTTTTTT	CSVSGLQTGDNEKLFF
TRBV4-1	17	TRBJ1-5	-	TGCGCCAGCAGCCAAGACCAAGATGGGGGGAGCAATCAGCCCCAGCATTTT	CASSQDQDGGSNQPQHF
TRBV7-9	16	TRBJ1-4	TRBD1	TGTGCCAGCACCCGGGACAGGGGAGCAACTAATGAAAAACTGTTTTTT	CASTRDRGATNEKLFF